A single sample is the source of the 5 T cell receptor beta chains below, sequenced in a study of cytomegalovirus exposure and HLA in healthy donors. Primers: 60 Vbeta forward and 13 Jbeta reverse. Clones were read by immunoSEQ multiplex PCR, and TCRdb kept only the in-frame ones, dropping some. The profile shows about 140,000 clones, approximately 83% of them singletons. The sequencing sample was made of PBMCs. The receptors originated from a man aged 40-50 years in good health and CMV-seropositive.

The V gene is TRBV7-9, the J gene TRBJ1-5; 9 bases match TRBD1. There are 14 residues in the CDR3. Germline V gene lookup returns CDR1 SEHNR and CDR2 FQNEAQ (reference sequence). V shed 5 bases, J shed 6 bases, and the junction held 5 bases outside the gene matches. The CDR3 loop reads CASSPGQGRQPQHF. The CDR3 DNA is TGTGCCAGCAGCCCGGGACAGGGACGTCAGCCCCAGCATTTT.

DNA for the CDR3: TGCAGCGTTGCTGACAGGACGGACAATGAGCAGTTCTTC. Its translation: CSVADRTDNEQFF. The chain recombines TRBV29-1 with TRBJ2-1, with D possibly being TRBD1 (6 bases). This CDR3 has 13 amino acids. In germline, CDR1 is SQVTM, CDR2 ANQGSEA. The ends were cut back, 4 bases at V and 5 bases at J, with 12 bases in the middle.

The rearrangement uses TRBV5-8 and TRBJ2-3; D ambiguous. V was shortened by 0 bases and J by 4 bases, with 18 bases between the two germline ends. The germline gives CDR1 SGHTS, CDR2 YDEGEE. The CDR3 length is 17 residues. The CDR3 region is CASSLATVTLGADTQYF. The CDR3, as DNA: TGTGCCAGCAGCTTGGCTACTGTAACTCTAGGAGCAGATACGCAGTATTTT. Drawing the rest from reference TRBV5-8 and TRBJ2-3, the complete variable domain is EAGVTQSPTHLIKTRGQQATLRCSPISGHTSVYWYQQALGLGLQFLLWYDEGEERNRGNFPPRFSGRQFPNYSSELNVNALELEDSALYLCASSLATVTLGADTQYFGPGTRLTVL.

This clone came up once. CDR3 in DNA: TGTGCCAGCAGGGCAGGGGGACATTATAGCAATCAGCCCCAGCATTTT. It encodes CASRAGGHYSNQPQHF. The genes are TRBV27 and TRBJ1-5, with TRBD1 matching 7 bases. The CDR3 totals 16 residues. The trim removed 6 bases at V and 0 bases at J, leaving 8 bases unmatched. The V gene's germline CDR1 is MNHEY and CDR2 SMNVEV (reference sequence).

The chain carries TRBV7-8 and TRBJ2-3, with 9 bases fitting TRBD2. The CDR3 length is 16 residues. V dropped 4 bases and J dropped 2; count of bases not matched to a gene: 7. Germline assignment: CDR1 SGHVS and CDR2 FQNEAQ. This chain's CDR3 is CASSSVLAGPTDTQYF. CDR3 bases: TGTGCCAGCAGCTCGGTACTAGCGGGCCCCACAGATACGCAGTATTTT.